The 7 T cell receptor beta chains reported below all come from one sample, sequenced in a study of post-analysis software for immune sequencing data. Study results and limitations: Higher frequency in patients than in controls was seen for about five TRBV segments, with TRBV5-6, TRBV5-1 and TRBV20-1 among them.

Their antigens remain unidentified. Unique molecular identifiers were present in the TCR beta cDNA libraries. TCRdb re-called the PCR reads with MiXCR, one entry per CDR3 protein. The sample holds fewer than 850,000 distinct CDR3 sequences, 25% to 30% seen once. The sample comprised blood. The receptors derive from a girl between 5 and 17 years old with multiple sclerosis.

This clonotype has just a few counts. The chain combines TRBV5-1 with TRBJ2-3; 10 nucleotides agree with TRBD1. The CDR3 extends over 15 amino acids. Germline-derived CDR1 and CDR2 are SGHRS and YFSETQ. Losses at the gene ends were 6 bases for V and 5 bases for J; bases not matched to a gene: 9. CDR3 nucleotides: TGCGCCAGCAAGCGACAGGGGGCTTTTGAAGATACGCAGTATTTT. Its protein is CASKRQGAFEDTQYF.

The CDR3: CSARGTGGIETQYF. In DNA, the CDR3 is TGCAGTGCTAGGGGGACAGGGGGCATAGAGACCCAGTACTTC. V gene TRBV20-1 combines with J gene TRBJ2-5; 12 bases align to TRBD1. V shed 3 bases and J 4 bases; nucleotides not matched to a gene: 3. The CDR3 runs 14 residues. The germline CDR1 and CDR2 sequences are DFQATT and SNEGSKA (reference sequence).

This chain links TRBV3-1 with TRBJ1-2, with D unresolved. The CDR3 spans 15 residues. The germline V gene encodes CDR1 LGHDT and CDR2 YNNKEL (reference sequence). Trimming stripped 3 bases from V and 5 bases from J, with 16 bases between. The chain's CDR3 is CASSHPRLTDYGYTF. The CDR3 nucleotides read TGTGCCAGCAGCCACCCTCGACTGACGGATTATGGCTACACCTTC.

The rearrangement joins TRBV2 to TRBJ1-1; D is possibly TRBD1 (6 bases). The V gene lost 4 bases and the J gene lost 5 bases, with 11 bases spanning the gap. Germline assignment: CDR1 SNHLY and CDR2 FYNNEI. CDR3 length equals 13 residues. CDR3 coding DNA: TGTGCCAGCAGTGTCAGGGGAGGGACTGAAGCTTTCTTT. Protein sequence: CASSVRGGTEAFF.

The rearrangement links TRBV20-1 to TRBJ2-7; 8 positions match TRBD2. V gave up 1 base and J gave up 5 bases; unmatched junction bases: 10. This CDR3 is 15 amino acids long. Germline-derived CDR1 and CDR2 are DFQATT and SNEGSKA (reference sequence). As DNA, the CDR3 is TGCAGTGCTAGAGGCACCGGGACTAGGAGGGACGAGCAGTACTTC. Translated, it gives CSARGTGTRRDEQYF.

This clonotype came up many times. The chain joins TRBV29-1 to TRBJ2-3; perhaps D is TRBD1 or TRBD2 (5 bases each). V lost 4 bases and J 10 bases, leaving 6 bases between the germline ends. In germline, CDR1 is SQVTM, CDR2 ANQGSEA. CDR3 length equals 9 residues. CDR3 residues: CSVGDPQYF. As DNA, the CDR3 is TGCAGCGTTGGGGACCCGCAGTATTTT.

The chain employs TRBV5-4 and TRBJ2-7; D is unclear. The germline gives CDR1 SGHNT, CDR2 YYREEE (reference sequence). Trimming removed 1 base from V and 3 bases from J, with 8 bases in between. The CDR3 covers 13 residues. The CDR3 region is CASSLIGNYEQYF. CDR3 in DNA: TGTGCCAGCAGCTTGATAGGGAACTACGAGCAGTACTTC.